Here is one T cell receptor (beta chain) with its context. Its antigen remains unknown. The sample holds other DNA sequences that translate to the same CDR3. The study ran its PCR with 60 Vbeta and 13 Jbeta primers. Sequencing was performed with immunoSEQ multiplex PCR; in TCRdb, only in-frame clones are kept and a portion is missing. The table lists about 150,000 clones, 60% to 80% of them singletons. This sample is drawn from a study of cytomegalovirus exposure and HLA in healthy donors. Study conclusions and caveats: The study had only CMV serostatus as immune exposure information. A few of the chains that were CMV-associated were confirmed in vitro to be specific for CMV antigens. In most subjects, TCR beta sequences reportedly gave accurate predictions of HLA-A and HLA-B alleles. Later analysis demonstrated an association between a missense DCLRE1C variant and TCR beta V- and J-gene trimming.

V was clipped by 3 bases and J by 4 bases, with 7 bases between them. This CDR3 spans 12 amino acids. CDR1 is KGHSH and CDR2 is LQKENI in the germline V gene. The chain links TRBV18 to TRBJ2-7, with D possibly being TRBD2 (6 bases). The receptor was derived from a woman between 50 and 59 years old in good health and CMV-seropositive. The sequencing input was PBMCs. The CDR3 nucleotides are TGTGCCAGCTCACCTGGGGGGTACGAGCAGTACTTC. Translated: CASSPGGYEQYF.